This passage covers 29 T cell receptor beta chains from one sample sequenced in a study of blood T cell repertoires in COVID-19. Using immunoSEQ multiplex PCR, the repertoire was profiled, and TCRdb retains in-frame clones only, with some absent. Of fewer than 350,000 clones listed, 65% to 90% are singletons. Sequencing input: peripheral blood. These receptors all come from a human donor in a cohort sampled during active COVID-19.

Details on this clone: A much larger clone lies one base from this, so it may be a read error. Other DNA sequences within the sample encode an identical CDR3. The chain carries TRBV30 and TRBJ1-3, with D possibly TRBD1 on 6 matching bases. V was cut by 7 bases and J by 3 bases, with 13 bases left in between. The CDR3 is 13 residues long. Germline V CDR1 and CDR2: GTSNPN, SVGIG (reference sequence). The CDR3 nucleotides read TGTGCCTCCTCAGGGGAGATTGGAAACACCATATATTTT. Its translation: CASSGEIGNTIYF.

The J gene is TRBJ2-1, the V gene TRBV5-1; D perhaps matches TRBD1 (6 bases). The CDR3 has 15 residues. V was pared by 4 bases and J by 2 bases, with 13 bases between. Germline values: CDR1 SGHRS, CDR2 YFSETQ. The CDR3 spells CASSAGTSTYNEQFF. CDR3 DNA: TGCGCCAGCAGCGCAGGGACATCAACCTACAATGAGCAGTTCTTC.

The chain joins TRBV9 to TRBJ1-4; the match to TRBD1 covers 8 bases. V trimming: 4 bases; J trimming: 3 bases; junction bases outside the gene matches: 11. Germline assignment: CDR1 SGDLS and CDR2 YYNGEE. The CDR3 spans 17 residues. The CDR3 here is CASSPRTGFVSNEKLFF. CDR3 sequence (DNA): TGTGCCAGCAGCCCCCGGACAGGGTTTGTATCTAATGAAAAACTGTTTTTT.

The chain has TRBV5-1 and TRBJ2-7; 11 positions agree with TRBD1. Germline CDR1 SGHRS, CDR2 YFSETQ. Trimming cost V 3 bases and J 2 bases; bases outside gene matches: 4. The CDR3 is 15 amino acids. CDR3 sequence reads: CASSWTGGYTYEQYF. The CDR3 nucleotides read TGCGCCAGCAGCTGGACAGGGGGCTACACCTACGAGCAGTACTTC. Complete variable domain (other parts from reference TRBV5-1 and TRBJ2-7): KAGVTQTPRYLIKTRGQQVTLSCSPISGHRSVSWYQQTPGQGLQFLFEYFSETQRNKGNFPGRFSGRQFSNSRSEMNVSTLELGDSALYLCASSWTGGYTYEQYFGPGTRLTVT.

The CDR3 spells CASSFLGDTQYF. The CDR3 DNA reads as TGTGCCAGCAGTTTCCTAGGCGATACGCAGTATTTT. The chain is built from TRBV12-3 or TRBV12-4 and TRBJ2-3; D is unresolved. There are 12 residues in the CDR3. The V end lost 3 bases, the J end lost 6 bases, and 7 bases lay between the germline ends.

The genes are TRBV18 and TRBJ1-2, with D tentatively TRBD1 (5 bases). V lost 7 bases and J lost 3, with 9 bases in between. Germline V gene lookup returns CDR1 KGHSH and CDR2 LQKENI. This CDR3 comprises 12 residues. CDR3 amino acids: CASLGLDYGYTF. The CDR3 coding sequence is TGTGCCAGCTTGGGACTTGACTATGGCTACACCTTC.

The chain uses TRBV27 and TRBJ2-7, with 8 positions matching TRBD2. This CDR3 region has 15 residues. Germline-derived CDR1 and CDR2 are MNHEY and SMNVEV (reference sequence). With V trimmed by 5 bases and J by 7 bases, 13 bases remained unmatched. CDR3 sequence: CASSQPGLVLWEQYF. In DNA form, the CDR3 reads TGTGCCAGCAGTCAGCCGGGACTAGTCCTTTGGGAGCAGTACTTC.

V gene TRBV3-1 (or the pseudogene TRBV3-2) combines with J gene TRBJ1-2; 8 bases match TRBD1. The germline V gene encodes CDR1 LGHDT and CDR2 YNNKEL (reference sequence). The CDR3 spans 15 residues. V trimming: 0 bases; J trimming: 5 bases; junction bases outside the gene matches: 5. The chain's CDR3 is CASSQERTGYYGYTF. DNA for the CDR3: TGTGCCAGCAGCCAAGAGCGGACAGGGTATTATGGCTACACCTTC.

This rearrangement joins TRBV11-2 to TRBJ2-7; 7 positions agree with TRBD1. The trim removed 1 base at V and 6 bases at J, leaving 3 bases unmatched. The CDR3 length is 13 residues. The V gene's germline CDR1 is SGHAT and CDR2 FQNNGV. The CDR3 here is CASSLAGTVEQYF. The CDR3 nucleotides read TGTGCCAGCAGCTTAGCCGGGACAGTCGAGCAGTACTTC. Looking up the rest from reference TRBV11-2 and TRBJ2-7 gives the full variable domain: EAGVAQSPRYKIIEKRQSVAFWCNPISGHATLYWYQQILGQGPKLLIQFQNNGVVDDSQLPKDRFSAERLKGVDSTLKIQPAKLEDSAVYLCASSLAGTVEQYFGPGTRLTVT.

The chain couples TRBV5-6 to TRBJ1-4, with TRBD1 as a possible D gene (6 bases). Germline loops: CDR1 SGHDT, CDR2 YYEEEE. This CDR3 contains 13 residues. V lost 2 bases, J lost 8 bases, and 10 bases lay in between. DNA of the CDR3: TGTGCCAGCAGCTTAGGGGGGGTCGAAAAACTGTTTTTT. Protein sequence: CASSLGGVEKLFF.

The rearrangement links TRBV5-1 to TRBJ2-7; 10 bases are shared with TRBD2. The CDR3 is 14 amino acids. V gave up 1 base and J gave up 7 bases; unmatched junction bases: 5. The germline CDR1 and CDR2 sequences are SGHRS and YFSETQ. CDR3 loop: CASSLSLAGEEQYF. Written as DNA, the CDR3 is TGCGCCAGCAGCTTGTCGCTAGCGGGGGAAGAGCAGTACTTC.

The J gene is TRBJ2-7, the V gene TRBV2; 9 nucleotides match TRBD1. The CDR3 consists of 15 residues. Germline trimming cut 4 bases from V and 4 bases from J; bases unmatched to any gene: 8. Germline V CDR1 and CDR2: SNHLY, FYNNEI. The CDR3 DNA is TGTGCCAGCAGTGGGACAGGGGCCTTCAGTTACGAGCAGTACTTC. Translation gives CASSGTGAFSYEQYF.

This clone was seen a single time. At one boundary the junction diverges from the germline segment, which might be a read error. The chain employs TRBV19 and TRBJ1-1; the D gene is possibly TRBD1 (6 bases). The CDR3 contains 14 residues. From germline, CDR1 is LNHDA and CDR2 SQIVND (reference sequence). CDR3: CASSASTGNAEAFF. In nucleotides, the CDR3 is TGTGCCAGTAGTGCCTCTACAGGGAACGCTGAAGCTTTCTTT. The variable domain in full, with the rest retrieved from reference TRBV19 and TRBJ1-1, is DGGITQSPKYLFRKEGQNVTLSCEQNLNHDAMYWYRQDPGQGLRLIYYSQIVNDFQKGDIAEGYSVSREKKESFPLTVTSAQKNPTAFYLCASSASTGNAEAFFGQGTRLTVV.

This chain uses TRBV7-8 with TRBJ1-2; D unresolved. V was clipped by 2 bases and J by 0 bases, with 7 bases between them. CDR1 is SGHVS and CDR2 is FQNEAQ in the germline V gene. This CDR3 contains 14 residues. The CDR3 DNA reads as TGTGCCAGCAGCTTACACAGTTCTAACTATGGCTACACCTTC. As protein: CASSLHSSNYGYTF.

The chain joins TRBV24-1 to TRBJ2-3, with 7 nucleotides matching TRBD1. Germline V gene sequence: CDR1 KGHDR, CDR2 SFDVKD. The CDR3 has 17 residues. The trim removed 6 bases at V and 5 bases at J, leaving 16 bases unmatched. The CDR3 is CATSPPTGTDGEDTQYF. CDR3 coding DNA: TGTGCCACCAGTCCCCCCACCGGGACAGACGGGGAAGATACGCAGTATTTT.

The rearrangement uses TRBV18 and TRBJ1-1; D gene uncertain. Germline V gene lookup returns CDR1 KGHSH and CDR2 LQKENI. The CDR3 totals 15 residues. Trimming took off 2 bases at V and 1 base at J, with 11 bases between the two ends. The CDR3 protein is CASSPMHRENTEAFF. The CDR3 coding sequence is TGTGCCAGCTCACCAATGCACAGAGAGAACACTGAAGCTTTCTTT.

To note about this clone: This sample includes further DNA sequences coding for the same CDR3. This sequence joins TRBV28 and TRBJ1-1, with D uncertain. The CDR3 totals 13 residues. V gave up 5 bases and J gave up 2 bases, with 9 bases separating them. The germline V gene encodes CDR1 MDHEN and CDR2 SYDVKM. This chain's CDR3 is CASSLGRNTEAFF. The CDR3 DNA follows: TGTGCCAGCAGTCTAGGTCGAAACACTGAAGCTTTCTTT.

A single count supports this clone. The V call is TRBV7-2, the J call TRBJ2-7; D uncertain. This CDR3 region has 13 residues. The V end was cut by 1 base, the J end by 3 bases, with 7 bases between. CDR1 is SGHTA, CDR2 FQGNSA, per germline. DNA for the CDR3: TGTGCCAGCAGCTTAGTCCCTAGCTACGAGCAGTACTTC. This sequence encodes CASSLVPSYEQYF. Looking up the rest from reference TRBV7-2 and TRBJ2-7 gives the full variable domain: GAGVSQSPSNKVTEKGKDVELRCDPISGHTALYWYRQSLGQGLEFLIYFQGNSAPDKSGLPSDRFSAERTGGSVSTLTIQRTQQEDSAVYLCASSLVPSYEQYFGPGTRLTVT.

The V call is TRBV11-2, the J call TRBJ1-1, with D perhaps matching TRBD1 (6 bases). The germline V and J ends were trimmed by 5 bases and 4 bases, with 17 bases remaining between them. CDR1 SGHAT and CDR2 FQNNGV come from the germline V gene. The CDR3 has 15 residues. CDR3 in DNA: TGTGCCAGCAGCCGAGGGAGGGGGGCAGTCACTGAAGCTTTCTTT. Its protein product is CASSRGRGAVTEAFF. Full variable domain (missing parts from reference TRBV11-2 and TRBJ1-1): EAGVAQSPRYKIIEKRQSVAFWCNPISGHATLYWYQQILGQGPKLLIQFQNNGVVDDSQLPKDRFSAERLKGVDSTLKIQPAKLEDSAVYLCASSRGRGAVTEAFFGQGTRLTVV.

This clone showed up just a few times. The same CDR3 is also encoded by other DNA sequences in this sample. This rearrangement joins TRBV10-2 to TRBJ2-2; tentative D call: TRBD1 (5 bases). V lost 6 bases to trimming and J lost 5 bases, with 10 bases between them. The germline V gene has CDR1 WSHSY and CDR2 SAAADI. The CDR3 runs 13 residues. The CDR3, as DNA: TGCGCCAGCAGGCAGGGAAGTACCGGGGAGCTGTTTTTT. This sequence encodes CASRQGSTGELFF.

The chain links TRBV15 to TRBJ2-3, with D hard to call. CDR1 LNHNV and CDR2 YYDKDF come from the germline V gene (reference sequence). V gave up 0 bases and J gave up 5 bases, with 3 bases separating them. The CDR3 spans 12 residues. The CDR3 here is CATSRDRDTQYF. DNA for the CDR3: TGTGCCACCAGCAGAGACCGAGATACGCAGTATTTT.

V and J are TRBV27 and TRBJ1-2, with D possibly matching TRBD1 (5 bases). The ends were cut back, 8 bases at V and 7 bases at J, with 14 bases in the middle. Germline V gives CDR1 MNHEY, CDR2 SMNVEV (reference sequence). CDR3 length: 12 amino acids. DNA for the CDR3: TGTGCCAGCCCTAGGGGTCAGGGTGGCTACACCTTC. It encodes CASPRGQGGYTF.

This chain uses TRBV5-1 with TRBJ1-1, with 8 bases matching TRBD1. The V and J ends lost 0 bases and 4 bases, in that order; junction bases with no gene match: 5. This CDR3 is 15 amino acids long. Germline values: CDR1 SGHRS, CDR2 YFSETQ. CDR3 sequence reads: CASSLVAGGLTEAFF. CDR3 sequence (DNA): TGCGCCAGCAGCTTGGTAGCAGGGGGCCTCACTGAAGCTTTCTTT.

The chain joins TRBV18 to TRBJ1-2, with no clear D. The V end was cut by 2 bases, the J end by 7 bases, with 8 bases between. Germline values: CDR1 KGHSH, CDR2 LQKENI. The CDR3 length is 12 residues. The CDR3 here is CASSPYERGYTF. In nucleotides, the CDR3 is TGTGCCAGCTCACCATACGAGCGTGGCTACACCTTC.

The chain has TRBV12-3 or TRBV12-4 and TRBJ2-3; the D is unclear. The CDR3 loop spans 12 amino acids. V lost 6 bases, J lost 0 bases, and 4 bases lay in between. CDR3 nucleotides: TGTGCCAGCAGGTCGAGCACAGATACGCAGTATTTT. Translating gives CASRSSTDTQYF.

The sample holds a few counts of this clone. The chain recombines TRBV5-4 with TRBJ2-3, with 7 positions matching TRBD1. V shed 0 bases and J 5 bases; nucleotides not matched to a gene: 6. CDR3 length: 15 amino acids. Germline V lookup: CDR1 SGHNT, CDR2 YYREEE (reference sequence). Here the CDR3 DNA reads TGTGCCAGCAGCTTGGGGGGACAGAGTGGAGATACGCAGTATTTT. Protein product: CASSLGGQSGDTQYF.

This clone was picked up a small number of times. The V and J genes are TRBV7-9 and TRBJ1-1; TRBD1 aligns across 7 bases. The CDR3 consists of 15 residues. The V segment lost 3 bases and the J segment 0 bases; nucleotides outside the gene matches: 4. Germline-derived CDR1 and CDR2 are SEHNR and FQNEAQ (reference sequence). The DNA of the CDR3 is TGTGCCAGCAGCTTTACAGGGGCCTTGAACACTGAAGCTTTCTTT. Its protein is CASSFTGALNTEAFF.

The chain joins TRBV10-3 to TRBJ1-6, with D possibly TRBD1 on 5 matching bases. Deletions cut 3 bases from V and 8 bases from J, with 14 bases between. Germline V gene lookup returns CDR1 ENHRY and CDR2 SYGVKD. This CDR3 is 15 amino acids long. CDR3 coding DNA: TGTGCCATCAGTGACGGGGGATCCCGCCATTCACCCCTCCACTTT. It yields the protein CAISDGGSRHSPLHF.

V is TRBV29-1 and J is TRBJ2-1, with 7 bases identical to TRBD1. V shed 8 bases and J 7 bases; nucleotides not matched to a gene: 5. Looked up from germline, CDR1 is SQVTM and CDR2 is ANQGSEA. This CDR3 is built from 11 residues. CDR3 bases: TGCAGCACAGGGGAGTGGAATGAGCAGTTCTTC. Amino acids: CSTGEWNEQFF.